This entry lists 22 T cell receptor beta chains sequenced from one sample in a study of PD-L1 blockade in urothelial cancer. Stated time point: peripheral blood 6 weeks after treatment start. TCRdb keeps only in-frame clones here, not all; method: immunoSEQ multiplex PCR. The sample has some 110,000 clones; 85% to 95% are singletons. Specimen: PBMCs, collected around atezolizumab (anti-PD-L1) treatment. The receptors here all came from a man in his sixties with urothelial cancer.

The sample holds one count of this clone. The chain carries TRBV9 and TRBJ2-6, with 12 positions matching TRBD1. CDR1 is SGDLS and CDR2 is YYNGEE in the germline V gene. Trimming removed 0 bases from V and 1 base from J; junction bases left unmatched: 8. The CDR3 extends over 20 amino acids. CDR3 protein: CASSVAGWGQGASGANVLTF. The CDR3 DNA sequence: TGTGCCAGCAGCGTAGCGGGTTGGGGACAGGGGGCGTCTGGGGCCAACGTCCTGACTTTC.

This rearrangement joins TRBV6-5 to TRBJ2-7; possible D gene TRBD1, 6 bases. V was clipped by 1 base and J by 1 base, with 11 bases between them. This CDR3 has 15 amino acids. From germline, CDR1 is MNHEY and CDR2 SVGAGI. CDR3 loop: CASSYYGDTSYEQYF. CDR3 DNA sequence: TGTGCCAGCAGTTACTACGGGGACACTTCCTACGAGCAGTACTTC.

The chain combines TRBV18 with TRBJ1-1, with 9 bases aligning to TRBD1. The CDR3 totals 14 residues. J lost 7 bases, V lost 3 bases, and 6 bases had no gene match. Germline V lookup: CDR1 KGHSH, CDR2 LQKENI. DNA of the CDR3: TGTGCCAGCTCACCGTCCGGGACAGGGAATGAAGCTTTCTTT. This encodes CASSPSGTGNEAFF. The full variable domain, completed using reference TRBV18 and TRBJ1-1, is NAGVMQNPRHLVRRRGQEARLRCSPMKGHSHVYWYRQLPEEGLKFMVYLQKENIIDESGMPKERFSAEFPKEGPSILRIQQVVRGDSAAYFCASSPSGTGNEAFFGQGTRLTVV.

The gene calls are TRBV19 and TRBJ2-6, with D possibly being TRBD2 (5 bases). This CDR3 comprises 17 residues. V was trimmed by 4 bases and J by 8 bases, leaving 21 bases between them. The germline V gene encodes CDR1 LNHDA and CDR2 SQIVND (reference sequence). The CDR3 nucleotides are TGTGCCAGTAGTACACCGGGAATGAGGGAATACCCCAACGTCCTGACTTTC. Translated, it gives CASSTPGMREYPNVLTF. Full variable domain (outside the CDR3, taken from reference TRBV19 and TRBJ2-6): DGGITQSPKYLFRKEGQNVTLSCEQNLNHDAMYWYRQDPGQGLRLIYYSQIVNDFQKGDIAEGYSVSREKKESFPLTVTSAQKNPTAFYLCASSTPGMREYPNVLTFGAGSRLTVL.

V is TRBV7-2 and J is TRBJ2-2, with 9 bases identical to TRBD1. Per the germline V gene, CDR1 is SGHTA and CDR2 is FQGNSA. V was pared by 2 bases and J by 0 bases, with 10 bases of the junction left unmatched. The CDR3 has 19 amino acids. The CDR3 DNA is TGTGCCAGCAGCTTATTGGTCTCCGGGACAGGGACGAACACCGGGGAGCTGTTTTTT. Its translation: CASSLLVSGTGTNTGELFF.

V and J are TRBV4-2 and TRBJ1-2; no reliable D call. The CDR3 has 15 residues. Trimming cost V 2 bases and J 6 bases, with 16 bases left between them. Germline lookup yields CDR1 LGHNA and CDR2 YNFKEQ. The CDR3 nucleotides are TGTGCCAGCAGCCAACTAAAGACGGGAGGAGATGGCTACACCTTC. Translating gives CASSQLKTGGDGYTF.

The rearrangement uses TRBV5-5 and TRBJ2-3, with TRBD2 matching over 7 bases. CDR3 length equals 18 residues. The V gene end was trimmed by 4 bases and the J gene end by 4 bases; junction bases not matched to a gene: 18. Germline-derived CDR1 and CDR2 are SGHKS and YYEKEE (reference sequence). CDR3 sequence: CASSLISERGRVPDTQYF. CDR3 DNA sequence: TGTGCCAGCAGCCTGATTTCTGAGCGGGGCCGGGTTCCAGATACGCAGTATTTT.

V is TRBV28 and J is TRBJ2-3, with no clear D. V lost 5 bases to trimming and J lost 0 bases, with 3 bases between them. The CDR3 has 12 residues. Germline V gene data show CDR1 as MDHEN and CDR2 as SYDVKM. DNA of the CDR3: TGTGCCAGCAGTCTTAGCACAGATACGCAGTATTTT. Residues: CASSLSTDTQYF.

This CDR3 is CASSLGRGNTEAFF. In nucleotides, the CDR3 is TGTGCCAGCAGCTTGGGCAGGGGGAACACTGAAGCTTTCTTT. The chain joins TRBV7-2 to TRBJ1-1; TRBD1 might be the D (6 bases). The CDR3 is 14 amino acids. V shed 3 bases and J shed 1 base, with 9 bases lying between them. The germline V gene has CDR1 SGHTA and CDR2 FQGNSA.

In its sample, this clone was seen a few times. This chain joins TRBV7-9 and TRBJ2-1; no clear D. CDR1 is SEHNR and CDR2 is FQNEAQ in the germline V gene (reference sequence). The V gene lost 5 bases and the J gene lost 3 bases, with 8 bases spanning the gap. This CDR3 has 13 amino acids. The CDR3 nucleotides are TGTGCCAGCAGCCCAGGATTCTACAATGAGCAGTTCTTC. Amino acid sequence: CASSPGFYNEQFF.

This chain connects TRBV19 to TRBJ1-5; D perhaps matches TRBD1 (5 bases). The V end was cut by 6 bases, the J end by 0 bases, with 21 bases between. The CDR3 is 18 amino acids. Germline lookup yields CDR1 LNHDA and CDR2 SQIVND (reference sequence). Here the CDR3 reads CASRTTAPISYSNQPQHF. The CDR3 nucleotides are TGTGCCAGTAGGACGACAGCACCGATTAGTTATAGCAATCAGCCCCAGCATTTT.

The chain joins TRBV5-1 to TRBJ2-3; D is possibly TRBD1 (6 bases). Trimming removed 0 bases from V and 4 bases from J, with 12 bases in between. In germline, CDR1 is SGHRS, CDR2 YFSETQ. CDR3 length: 15 residues. This CDR3 is CASSLVGRGADTQYF. Here the CDR3 DNA reads TGCGCCAGCAGCTTGGTTGGCAGGGGAGCAGATACGCAGTATTTT.

There are a few counts of this clone. The chain employs TRBV4-2 and TRBJ2-6, with D possibly being TRBD1 (5 bases). V gave up 4 bases and J gave up 4 bases, with 11 bases separating them. The germline V gene encodes CDR1 LGHNA and CDR2 YNFKEQ. CDR3 length: 15 residues. The CDR3 bases are TGTGCCAGCAGCCCCAGGGATTCCGGGGCCAACGTCCTGACTTTC. As protein: CASSPRDSGANVLTF.

The chain carries TRBV30 and TRBJ2-2, with D perhaps matching TRBD1 (5 bases). The germline V gene has CDR1 GTSNPN and CDR2 SVGIG (reference sequence). CDR3 length equals 15 residues. The V and J ends lost 4 bases and 2 bases respectively, with 14 bases between them. The CDR3 reads CAWKGWGSNTGELFF. CDR3 nucleotides: TGTGCCTGGAAGGGCTGGGGCAGCAACACCGGGGAGCTGTTTTTT.

V is TRBV7-9 and J is TRBJ2-7; 8 positions match TRBD1. V lost 0 bases and J lost 6; bases outside the gene matches: 10. The CDR3 has 16 residues. Looked up from germline, CDR1 is SEHNR and CDR2 is FQNEAQ (reference sequence). The CDR3: CASSLASTGVRSEQYF. The CDR3 DNA sequence: TGTGCCAGCAGCTTAGCGTCGACAGGGGTGAGAAGCGAGCAGTACTTC.

The chain links TRBV14 to TRBJ1-2; no clear D. The germline CDR1 and CDR2 sequences are SGHDN and FVKESK. CDR3 length: 13 residues. V shed 1 base and J shed 4 bases, with 7 bases lying between them. CDR3 coding DNA: TGTGCCAGCAGCCAAGCTCGGGGCTATGGCTACACCTTC. This codes for CASSQARGYGYTF.

CDR3 region: CASSLRDRAFNQPQHF. The CDR3 bases are TGTGCCAGCAGCCTAAGGGACAGAGCCTTCAATCAGCCCCAGCATTTT. The J gene is TRBJ1-5, the V gene TRBV7-8; 7 bases agree with TRBD1. The CDR3 is 16 residues long. Germline CDR1 reads SGHVS; CDR2 reads FQNEAQ. Trimming removed 5 bases from V and 3 bases from J; junction bases left unmatched: 10.

The V gene is TRBV28, the J gene TRBJ1-2, with D possibly matching TRBD1 (6 bases). CDR1 is MDHEN and CDR2 is SYDVKM in the germline V gene. The CDR3 runs 14 residues. V was clipped by 2 bases and J by 2 bases, with 9 bases between them. CDR3: CASSLPQGNYGYTF. The CDR3 DNA is TGTGCCAGCAGTTTACCTCAGGGGAACTATGGCTACACCTTC.

This rearrangement joins TRBV4-2 to TRBJ2-1; possible D gene TRBD2, 6 bases. Trimming left V 3 bases short and J 5 bases short, with 14 bases between. Looked up from germline, CDR1 is LGHNA and CDR2 is YNFKEQ. The CDR3 has 15 residues. The CDR3 reads CASSQDYFSDNEQFF. CDR3 nucleotide sequence: TGTGCCAGCAGCCAGGACTACTTCTCTGACAATGAGCAGTTCTTC.

The table lists this clone with a count of one. The rearrangement links TRBV6-5 to TRBJ1-1, with D unresolved. Germline CDR1 reads MNHEY; CDR2 reads SVGAGI. The CDR3 is 14 amino acids. Between the trimmed V and J ends, which lost 2 bases and 1 base, there was a span of 8 bases. The CDR3 is CASSYDERNTEAFF. As DNA, the CDR3 is TGTGCCAGCAGTTACGATGAGCGGAACACTGAAGCTTTCTTT.

This chain uses TRBV19 with TRBJ2-7; the match to TRBD1 covers 7 bases. The germline V gene encodes CDR1 LNHDA and CDR2 SQIVND (reference sequence). V shed 6 bases and J 6 bases; nucleotides not matched to a gene: 8. The CDR3 length is 13 residues. The CDR3 loop is CASRGQKFAEQYF. CDR3 DNA sequence: TGTGCCAGTAGGGGACAGAAATTCGCCGAGCAGTACTTC.

The chain couples TRBV5-1 to TRBJ2-1; D is undetermined. From germline, CDR1 is SGHRS and CDR2 YFSETQ. The CDR3 is 16 residues long. V was clipped by 4 bases and J by 0 bases, with 14 bases between them. CDR3 amino acids: CASSDPWRSSYNEQFF. The CDR3 DNA is TGCGCCAGCAGCGACCCCTGGCGGAGCTCCTACAATGAGCAGTTCTTC.